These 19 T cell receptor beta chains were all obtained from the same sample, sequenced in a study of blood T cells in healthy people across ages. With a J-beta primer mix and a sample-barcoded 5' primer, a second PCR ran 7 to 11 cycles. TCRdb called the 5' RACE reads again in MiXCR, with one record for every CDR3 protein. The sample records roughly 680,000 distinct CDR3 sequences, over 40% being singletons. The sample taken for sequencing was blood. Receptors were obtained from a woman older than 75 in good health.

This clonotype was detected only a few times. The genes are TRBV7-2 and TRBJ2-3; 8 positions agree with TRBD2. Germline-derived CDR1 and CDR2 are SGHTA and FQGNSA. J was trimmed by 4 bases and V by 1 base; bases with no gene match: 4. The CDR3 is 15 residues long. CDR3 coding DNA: TGTGCCAGCAGCTTAGTTGGCGGGGGGTCAGATACGCAGTATTTT. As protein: CASSLVGGGSDTQYF.

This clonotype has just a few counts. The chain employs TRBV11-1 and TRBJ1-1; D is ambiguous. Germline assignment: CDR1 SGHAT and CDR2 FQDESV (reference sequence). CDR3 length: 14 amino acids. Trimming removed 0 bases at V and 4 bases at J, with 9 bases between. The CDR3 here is CASSLAATTTEAFF. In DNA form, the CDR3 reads TGTGCCAGCAGCTTAGCGGCCACGACCACTGAAGCTTTCTTT.

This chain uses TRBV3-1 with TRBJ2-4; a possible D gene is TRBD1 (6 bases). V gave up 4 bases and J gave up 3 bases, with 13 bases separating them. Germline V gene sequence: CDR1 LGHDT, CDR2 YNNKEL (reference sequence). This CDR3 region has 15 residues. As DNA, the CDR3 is TGTGCCAGCAGCCTATGGACAGAGATCAAAAACATTCAGTACTTC. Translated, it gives CASSLWTEIKNIQYF.

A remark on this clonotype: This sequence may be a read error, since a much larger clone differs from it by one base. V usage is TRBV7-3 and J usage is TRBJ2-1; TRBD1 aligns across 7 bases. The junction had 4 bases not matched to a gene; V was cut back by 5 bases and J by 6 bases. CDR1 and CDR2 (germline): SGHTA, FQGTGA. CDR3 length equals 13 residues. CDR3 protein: CASSVGTVNEQFF. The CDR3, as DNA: TGTGCCAGCAGCGTTGGGACAGTCAATGAGCAGTTCTTC.

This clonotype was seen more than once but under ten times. The CDR3 region is CASSFTGSSYNEQYF. As DNA, the CDR3 is TGTGCCAGCAGCTTTACGGGGAGCTCCTACAATGAGCAGTACTTC. This chain uses TRBV7-2 with TRBJ2-1, with a weak D call TRBD2 (5 bases). The end of the DNA is better explained by TRBJ2-7, so the J call may be wrong. Germline V gene lookup returns CDR1 SGHTA and CDR2 FQGNSA. The CDR3 spans 15 residues.

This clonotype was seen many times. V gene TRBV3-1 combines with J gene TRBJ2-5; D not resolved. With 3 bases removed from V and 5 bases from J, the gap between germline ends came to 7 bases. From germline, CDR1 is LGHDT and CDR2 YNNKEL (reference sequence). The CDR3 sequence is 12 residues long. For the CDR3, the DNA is TGTGCCAGCAGCCACTATAAGGAGACCCAGTACTTC. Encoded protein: CASSHYKETQYF.

CDR3 sequence (DNA): TGTGCCAGCAGTTTTACGGCGAGCTCCTACGAGCAGTACTTC. Translated: CASSFTASSYEQYF. The chain links TRBV12-3 or TRBV12-4 to TRBJ2-7; D unclear. The ends were cut back, 3 bases at V and 0 bases at J, with 9 bases in the middle. CDR3 length: 14 amino acids.

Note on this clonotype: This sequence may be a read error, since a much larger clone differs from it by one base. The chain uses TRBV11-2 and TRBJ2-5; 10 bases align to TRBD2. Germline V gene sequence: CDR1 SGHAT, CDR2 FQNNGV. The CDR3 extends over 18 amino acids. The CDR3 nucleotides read TGTGCCGGCAGCTTAGCAGTGTTAGCGGGAGGTCGGCAAGAGACCCAGTACTTC. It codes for CAGSLAVLAGGRQETQYF.

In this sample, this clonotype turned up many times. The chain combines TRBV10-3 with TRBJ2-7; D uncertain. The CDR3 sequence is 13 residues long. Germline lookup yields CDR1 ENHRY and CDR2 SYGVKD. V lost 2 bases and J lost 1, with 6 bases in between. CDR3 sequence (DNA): TGTGCCATCAGTGAGGGCAGATCCTACGAGCAGTACTTC. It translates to CAISEGRSYEQYF.

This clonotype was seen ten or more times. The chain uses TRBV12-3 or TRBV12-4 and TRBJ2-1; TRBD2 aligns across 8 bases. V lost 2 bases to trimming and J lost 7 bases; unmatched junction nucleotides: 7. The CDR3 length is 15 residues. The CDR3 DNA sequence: TGTGCCAGCAGTTTAATACTAGCGGTCTTGAATGAGCAGTTCTTC. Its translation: CASSLILAVLNEQFF.

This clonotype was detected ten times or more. Written as DNA, the CDR3 is TGTGCCAGCAGTTTAGGTTCGAGGACCCACTCTGGAAACACCATATATTTT. Translated: CASSLGSRTHSGNTIYF. The chain has TRBV28 and TRBJ1-3, with D uncertain. The CDR3 sequence is 17 residues long. The V end was cut by 2 bases, the J end by 0 bases, with 14 bases between. Per the germline V gene, CDR1 is MDHEN and CDR2 is SYDVKM. Full variable domain (rest looked up from reference TRBV28 and TRBJ1-3): DVKVTQSSRYLVKRTGEKVFLECVQDMDHENMFWYRQDPGLGLRLIYFSYDVKMKEKGDIPEGYSVSREKKERFSLILESASTNQTSMYLCASSLGSRTHSGNTIYFGEGSWLTVV.

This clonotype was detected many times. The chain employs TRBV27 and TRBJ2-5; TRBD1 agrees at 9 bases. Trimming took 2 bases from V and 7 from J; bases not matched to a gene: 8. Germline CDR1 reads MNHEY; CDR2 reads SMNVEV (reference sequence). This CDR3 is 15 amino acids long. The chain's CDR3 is CASSLRDRADGTQYF. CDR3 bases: TGTGCCAGCAGTTTAAGGGACAGGGCTGACGGGACCCAGTACTTC.

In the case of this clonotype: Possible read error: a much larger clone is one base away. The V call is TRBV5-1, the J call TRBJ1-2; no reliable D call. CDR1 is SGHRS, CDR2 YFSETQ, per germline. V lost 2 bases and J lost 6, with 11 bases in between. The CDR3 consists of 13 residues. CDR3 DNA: TGCGCCAGCAGCTTTGAGGTGGCGAATGGCTACACCTTC. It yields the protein CASSFEVANGYTF.

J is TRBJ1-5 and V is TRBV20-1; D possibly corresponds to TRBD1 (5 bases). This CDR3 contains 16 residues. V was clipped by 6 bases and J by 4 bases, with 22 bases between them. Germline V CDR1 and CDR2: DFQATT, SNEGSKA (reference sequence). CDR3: CSALERAGPRNQPQHF. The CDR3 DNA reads TGCAGTGCCTTAGAGAGAGCGGGGCCACGAAATCAGCCCCAGCATTTT.

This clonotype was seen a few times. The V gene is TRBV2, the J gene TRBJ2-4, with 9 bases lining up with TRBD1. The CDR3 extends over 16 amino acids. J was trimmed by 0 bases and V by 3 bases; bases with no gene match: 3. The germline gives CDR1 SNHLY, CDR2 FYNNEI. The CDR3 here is CASSEDRGLAKNIQYF. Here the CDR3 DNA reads TGTGCCAGCAGTGAGGACAGGGGACTAGCCAAAAACATTCAGTACTTC.

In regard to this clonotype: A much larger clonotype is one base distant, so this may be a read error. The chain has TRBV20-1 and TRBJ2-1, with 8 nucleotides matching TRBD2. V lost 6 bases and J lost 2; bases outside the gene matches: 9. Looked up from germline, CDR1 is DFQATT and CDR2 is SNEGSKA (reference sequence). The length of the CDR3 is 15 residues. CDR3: CSAPGGGIAYNEQFF. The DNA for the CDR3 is TGCAGTGCCCCGGGAGGGGGGATCGCCTACAATGAGCAGTTCTTC.

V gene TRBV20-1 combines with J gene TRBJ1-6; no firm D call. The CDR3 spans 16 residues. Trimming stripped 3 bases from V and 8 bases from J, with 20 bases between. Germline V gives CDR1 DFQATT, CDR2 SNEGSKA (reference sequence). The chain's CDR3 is CSARDGFRAADSPLHF. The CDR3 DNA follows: TGCAGTGCTAGGGACGGGTTCCGGGCGGCGGATTCACCCCTCCACTTT.

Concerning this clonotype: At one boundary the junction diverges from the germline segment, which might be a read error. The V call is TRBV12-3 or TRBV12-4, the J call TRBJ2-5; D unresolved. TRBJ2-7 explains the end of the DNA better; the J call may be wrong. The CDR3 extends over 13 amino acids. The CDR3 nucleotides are TGTGCCAGCGGTTTGGCAGCAATTTACGAGCAGTACTTC. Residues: CASGLAAIYEQYF.

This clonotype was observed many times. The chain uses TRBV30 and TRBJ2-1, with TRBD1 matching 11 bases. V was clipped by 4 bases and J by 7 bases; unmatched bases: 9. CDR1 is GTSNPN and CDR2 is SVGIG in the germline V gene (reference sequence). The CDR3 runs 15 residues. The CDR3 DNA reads TGTGCCTGGAAACACCGGGACAGGGGGATTAATGAGCAGTTCTTC. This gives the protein CAWKHRDRGINEQFF. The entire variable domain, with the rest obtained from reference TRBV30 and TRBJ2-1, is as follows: SQTIHQWPATLVQPVGSPLSLECTVEGTSNPNLYWYRQAAGRGLQLLFYSVGIGQISSEVPQNLSASRPQDRQFILSSKKLLLSDSGFYLCAWKHRDRGINEQFFGPGTRLTVL.